The 4 T cell receptor beta chains below were found in one sample sequenced in a study of T cell changes during pregnancy in multiple sclerosis (dated by TCRdb to about 2019). Libraries were built with the immunoSEQ multiplex PCR assay. TCRdb carries this immuneACCESS record with in-frame sequences only. Its versions omit some clonotypes, under half of them owing to an unresolved V gene in the studies checked, with the rest unexplained. Recorded for this sample are 40,000 to 50,000 clones; roughly 94% of them occurred a single time. Of the sample, approximately 0.31% falls within the top ten clones. The source material was CD4+ T cells from peripheral blood mononuclear cells, sampled in the third trimester of pregnancy. The receptors come from a female donor with multiple sclerosis, enrolled in a pregnancy study.

This chain links TRBV5-1 with TRBJ1-5, with 9 bases identical to TRBD1. V shed 0 bases and J 6 bases; nucleotides not matched to a gene: 7. This CDR3 spans 16 amino acids. Germline CDR1 and CDR2: SGHRS and YFSETQ. This chain's CDR3 is CASSLGTGGSGQPQHF. The CDR3 nucleotides are TGCGCCAGCAGCTTGGGTACAGGGGGCTCTGGTCAGCCCCAGCATTTT.

The gene calls are TRBV4-3 and TRBJ1-1; a possible D gene is TRBD1 (5 bases). The CDR3 runs 15 residues. The ends were cut back, 0 bases at V and 1 base at J, with 9 bases in the middle. Germline assignment: CDR1 LGHNA and CDR2 YSLEER. CDR3 in amino acids: CASSQDPTANTEAFF. CDR3 nucleotide sequence: TGCGCCAGCAGCCAAGACCCGACAGCGAACACTGAAGCTTTCTTT.

The V and J genes are TRBV18 and TRBJ1-1, with D possibly being TRBD1 (5 bases). V was shortened by 3 bases and J by 1 base, with 12 bases between the two germline ends. The germline V gene has CDR1 KGHSH and CDR2 LQKENI. This CDR3 region has 15 residues. The CDR3 DNA follows: TGTGCCAGCTCACCCATCTGGGGCGGGAACACTGAAGCTTTCTTT. Translated: CASSPIWGGNTEAFF. The full variable domain, rest sourced from reference TRBV18 and TRBJ1-1, is NAGVMQNPRHLVRRRGQEARLRCSPMKGHSHVYWYRQLPEEGLKFMVYLQKENIIDESGMPKERFSAEFPKEGPSILRIQQVVRGDSAAYFCASSPIWGGNTEAFFGQGTRLTVV.

This clone was seen just once. This chain connects TRBV15 to TRBJ2-5, with 10 bases matching TRBD2. This CDR3 region has 17 residues. Germline values: CDR1 LNHNV, CDR2 YYDKDF (reference sequence). The V segment lost 3 bases and the J segment 4 bases; nucleotides outside the gene matches: 11. CDR3 loop: CATSSGIAGGGGETQYF. CDR3 sequence (DNA): TGTGCCACCAGCAGTGGTATAGCGGGAGGCGGAGGAGAGACCCAGTACTTC.